This T cell receptor (beta chain) was captured in a study of blood T cells in healthy people across ages. The CDR3 totals 15 residues. In germline, CDR1 is PRHDT, CDR2 FYEKMQ (reference sequence). A second about 6 to 12 cycle PCR used barcoded and J-beta primers. TCRdb independently ran MiXCR on the 5' RACE reads; one entry per CDR3 protein. The sample has about 1.4 million distinct CDR3 sequences; roughly 59% are singletons. Each sample gave at least 6.5 million isolated PBMCs. A word on this clonotype: The antigen is not known.

General study points: The unsorted PBMCs prevented any conclusive comparison of naive versus antigen-experienced cells.

The chain carries TRBV13 and TRBJ2-5; 11 positions agree with TRBD1. The closer fit of TRBJ2-7 to the DNA end suggests the J call may be wrong. The TCR sequence derives from a man between 18 and 35 years old in good health. Specimen: blood. The chain's CDR3 is CASSSGQGGASEQYF. The CDR3 nucleotides read TGTGCCAGCAGCTCGGGACAGGGGGGGGCCTCCGAGCAGTACTTC.